The rows below give T cell receptor beta chains drawn from one sample of a study of Graves' ophthalmopathy and Graves' hyperthyroidism. TCRdb redid the calling of the multiplex PCR reads with MiXCR, one entry per CDR3 protein. The repertoire holds some 1.1 million distinct CDR3 sequences, with 36% as singletons. What was sequenced was peripheral blood or thyroid tissue (not recorded which). These receptors were obtained from an adult man with Graves' hyperthyroidism. Each CDR3 is given with its conserved first and last residue. D genes are given only for firm matches. Clone sizes are given selectively: once, few, many, or a class where the clone is expanded.

DNA: TGCGCCAGCAGCCCCCCGGGACACACGAACACTGAAGCTTTCTTT
CDR3: CASSPPGHTNTEAFF
V: TRBV5-1
length: 15
size: many
D: .
J: TRBJ1-1

DNA: TGTGCCAGCAGCTTAGGTCTGACAGGGAGTCGGGAAAAACTGTTTTTT
CDR3: CASSLGLTGSREKLFF
V: TRBV11-2
length: 16
size: many
D: TRBD1
J: TRBJ1-4

DNA: TGTGCCAGCAGCCCCCTCAGGGAGGGAGGGCCCCTCCACTTT
CDR3: CASSPLREGGPLHF
V: TRBV7-2
length: 14
size: many
D: .
J: TRBJ1-6

DNA: TGTGCCAGCAGTTTCGACAATTCGGATGAGACCCAGTACTTC
CDR3: CASSFDNSDETQYF
V: TRBV7-2
length: 14
size: few
D: .
J: TRBJ2-5

DNA: TGTGCCAGCAGAGCCCCCAACTATGGCTACACCTTC
CDR3: CASRAPNYGYTF
V: TRBV2
length: 12
size: many
D: .
J: TRBJ1-2

DNA: TGTGCCACCGGCAGAGATAGGGACAAGGTGTTTTTT
CDR3: CATGRDRDKVFF
V: TRBV15
length: 12
size: few
D: .
J: TRBJ1-4

DNA: TGTGCCAGCAGTCCGCATGTGGGGACAGGCACCTACGAGCAGTACTTC
CDR3: CASSPHVGTGTYEQYF
V: TRBV25-1
length: 16
size: .
D: TRBD1
J: TRBJ2-7

DNA: TGTGCCCCCAAGGACCCTAGCGGGAGTAGGTACGAGCAGTACTTC
CDR3: CAPKDPSGSRYEQYF
V: TRBV10-3
length: 15
size: .
D: TRBD2
J: TRBJ2-7

DNA: TGTGCCAGCAGTCCAGGGGGCTTGGGGTCCCAGCCCCAGCATTTT
CDR3: CASSPGGLGSQPQHF
V: TRBV12-3/TRBV12-4
length: 15
size: few
D: TRBD1
J: TRBJ1-5

DNA: TGTGCCAGCAGTGTTAATCGGGGACAGGGGAGCACAGATACGCAGTATTTT
CDR3: CASSVNRGQGSTDTQYF
V: TRBV25-1
length: 17
size: few
D: TRBD1
J: TRBJ2-3

DNA: TGTGCCAGCAGCGTAGGTGGCAGGGTGTCAGAGACCCAGTACTTC
CDR3: CASSVGGRVSETQYF
V: TRBV9
length: 15
size: many
D: .
J: TRBJ2-5

DNA: TGTGCCAGCAGTGTCTGGACCTACTCTGGAAACACCATATATTTT
CDR3: CASSVWTYSGNTIYF
V: TRBV2
length: 15
size: many
D: .
J: TRBJ1-3

DNA: TGTGCCAGCAGTTACTTGAGTCCCTACGAGCAGTACTTC
CDR3: CASSYLSPYEQYF
V: TRBV6-5
length: 13
size: .
D: .
J: TRBJ2-7

DNA: TGTGCCAGCAGCTTCGGGCAGACTAGCACAGATACGCAGTATTTT
CDR3: CASSFGQTSTDTQYF
V: TRBV7-9
length: 15
size: .
D: .
J: TRBJ2-3

DNA: TGCGCCAGCAGCCAAGGGGGTGCGGCTGGGGCCAACGTCCTGACTTTC
CDR3: CASSQGGAAGANVLTF
V: TRBV4-1
length: 16
size: many
D: .
J: TRBJ2-6

DNA: TGTGCCACCGGGACAGGTGCGAACACCGGGGAGCTGTTTTTT
CDR3: CATGTGANTGELFF
V: TRBV10-3
length: 14
size: many
D: TRBD1
J: TRBJ2-2

DNA: TGTGCCAGCAGCGGATGGGGGTCGGCGGGCTACACCTTC
CDR3: CASSGWGSAGYTF
V: TRBV7-9
length: 13
size: many
D: .
J: TRBJ1-2

DNA: TGTGCCAGTAGTACCCAGTTATCAGTCGAGCAGTACTTC
CDR3: CASSTQLSVEQYF
V: TRBV19
length: 13
size: many
D: .
J: TRBJ2-7

DNA: TGTGCCAGCAGCGTTGGGGGGCAAGAGACCCAGTACTTC
CDR3: CASSVGGQETQYF
V: TRBV9
length: 13
size: many
D: .
J: TRBJ2-5

DNA: TGTGCCAGCAGCACATGGATGGGGGGATCGCGTGAAAAACTGTTTTTT
CDR3: CASSTWMGGSREKLFF
V: TRBV7-8
length: 16
size: .
D: .
J: TRBJ1-4

DNA: TGTGCCAGCAGTTTAAGGGCAGGGAAACATAGCAATCAGCCCCAGCATTTT
CDR3: CASSLRAGKHSNQPQHF
V: TRBV12-3/TRBV12-4
length: 17
size: .
D: .
J: TRBJ1-5

DNA: TGTGCCAGCAGCCCGGGGGCTACAGGAGAGACCCAGTACTTC
CDR3: CASSPGATGETQYF
V: TRBV5-4
length: 14
size: once
D: .
J: TRBJ2-5

DNA: TGCGCCAGCAGGGTCAGCTTATCACAGGGACGAGAGACCCAGTACTTC
CDR3: CASRVSLSQGRETQYF
V: TRBV10-1
length: 16
size: .
D: .
J: TRBJ2-5

DNA: TGCGCCAGCAAGGATCCTCCCAATCAGCCCCAGCATTTT
CDR3: CASKDPPNQPQHF
V: TRBV10-2
length: 13
size: many
D: .
J: TRBJ1-5

DNA: TGCAGTGCTAGAGATCTGGCAGTAATTTACGAGCAGTACTTC
CDR3: CSARDLAVIYEQYF
V: TRBV20-1
length: 14
size: many
D: .
J: TRBJ2-7

DNA: TGCAGTGCCACTCCACAGGGGGCCGGGGAGCTGTTTTTT
CDR3: CSATPQGAGELFF
V: TRBV20-1
length: 13
size: many
D: TRBD1
J: TRBJ2-2

DNA: TGTGCCAGCAGGTTCGGACAGGGGAACACCGGGGAGCTGTTTTTT
CDR3: CASRFGQGNTGELFF
V: TRBV7-7
length: 15
size: many
D: TRBD1
J: TRBJ2-2

DNA: TGTGCCAGCAGTGAAGCGGGGTCCCAGCCCCAGCATTTT
CDR3: CASSEAGSQPQHF
V: TRBV6-1
length: 13
size: many
D: .
J: TRBJ1-5

DNA: TGTGCCAGCGCCTTCGGGGGGGGTCAAGAGACCCAGTACTTC
CDR3: CASAFGGGQETQYF
V: TRBV11-2
length: 14
size: .
D: TRBD2
J: TRBJ2-5

DNA: TGTGCCAGCACCTTCGGCGGGGCCGTACTTGAAAAACTGTTTTTT
CDR3: CASTFGGAVLEKLFF
V: TRBV7-2
length: 15
size: .
D: .
J: TRBJ1-4

DNA: TGCAGCGTTGAAGATCATTGGAGGGAGGAAGCTTTCTTT
CDR3: CSVEDHWREEAFF
V: TRBV29-1
length: 13
size: few
D: .
J: TRBJ1-1

DNA: TGTGCCACCGAGGGCCTCCTCGGCACTGAAGCTTTCTTT
CDR3: CATEGLLGTEAFF
V: TRBV10-3
length: 13
size: many
D: .
J: TRBJ1-1

DNA: TGTGCCAGCAACCCATTTGGCGGGGGGAGGTCCTACGAGCAGTACTTC
CDR3: CASNPFGGGRSYEQYF
V: TRBV27
length: 16
size: .
D: TRBD2
J: TRBJ2-7

DNA: TGTGCCAGCAGTTCAGGTCGGGCCCCCCAGTACTTC
CDR3: CASSSGRAPQYF
V: TRBV28
length: 12
size: .
D: .
J: TRBJ2-5

DNA: TGTGCCAGCAGCCAAGAGATCCAGGGGATATCTGAAGCTTTCTTT
CDR3: CASSQEIQGISEAFF
V: TRBV14
length: 15
size: .
D: .
J: TRBJ1-1

DNA: TGCGCCAGCAGAGCCCAGGGGACCTACGAGCAGTACTTC
CDR3: CASRAQGTYEQYF
V: TRBV10-1
length: 13
size: few
D: .
J: TRBJ2-7

DNA: TGTGCCACCAGCAGAGAGGTTCGGACAGGGGGCTTCGGGGAGCTGTTTTTT
CDR3: CATSREVRTGGFGELFF
V: TRBV15
length: 17
size: few
D: TRBD1
J: TRBJ2-2

DNA: TGTGCCTGGAGTGAGGGGAGTAACTATGGCTACACCTTC
CDR3: CAWSEGSNYGYTF
V: TRBV30
length: 13
size: few
D: .
J: TRBJ1-2

DNA: TGTGCCAGCAGTTCCAAGGTCCGGGGGGAGACCCAGTACTTC
CDR3: CASSSKVRGETQYF
V: TRBV6-6
length: 14
size: .
D: .
J: TRBJ2-5

DNA: TGTGCCATCGCCGAGCGCACAGATACGCAGTATTTT
CDR3: CAIAERTDTQYF
V: TRBV10-3
length: 12
size: .
D: .
J: TRBJ2-3

DNA: TGTGCCAGCAGTGAAGAGGCGGTGAACTATGGCTACACCTTC
CDR3: CASSEEAVNYGYTF
V: TRBV2
length: 14
size: many
D: .
J: TRBJ1-2